This T cell receptor beta chain emerged from a study of blood T cell repertoires in COVID-19. Across the study: From T cells, B-cell-depleted T cells, or PBMCs came the material, which was cDNA or gDNA.

Authors' methods: It was from reference gene primer amplification that nucleated cell counts were estimated. Sequencing was performed with immunoSEQ multiplex PCR; in TCRdb, only in-frame clones are kept and a portion is missing. D and trimming were read from the DNA, whereas the V and J calls and clone size are those reported in that table. The repertoire consists of 87,000 or so clones, with roughly 80% occurring once and the leading ten covering 15% to 20%. This CDR3 comprises 17 residues. V dropped 0 bases and J dropped 5; count of bases not matched to a gene: 7. Germline V lookup: CDR1 SGDLS, CDR2 YYNGEE.

The rearrangement uses TRBV9 and TRBJ2-3; 12 bases map to TRBD2. The TCR was taken from a woman aged 80 or older with active or convalescent COVID-19. Sequencing was performed on peripheral blood. CDR3: CASSVAASGGAQDTQYF. In DNA form, the CDR3 reads TGTGCCAGCAGCGTAGCGGCTAGCGGGGGGGCCCAAGATACGCAGTATTTT. Full variable domain (missing parts from reference TRBV9 and TRBJ2-3): DSGVTQTPKHLITATGQRVTLRCSPRSGDLSVYWYQQSLDQGLQFLIQYYNGEERAKGNILERFSAQQFPDLHSELNLSSLELGDSALYFCASSVAASGGAQDTQYFGPGTRLTVL.